The rows below give T cell receptor beta chains drawn from one sample of a study of CD8 T cells in ankylosing spondylitis. Each CDR3 protein gets one entry after TCRdb re-called the 5' RACE reads with MiXCR. The sample lists 50,000 to 75,000 distinct CDR3 sequences, roughly 6.2% occurring once. The sample comprised synovial fluid, either unsorted or a sorted T cell fraction (not recorded which). The receptors were sampled from a male donor with ankylosing spondylitis. The CDR3 runs from the conserved cysteine through the conserved F or W. Each record gives: D gene, clone size, V gene, J gene, CDR3 DNA, CDR3 protein. The D gene is left open where the match is weak. The size of a clone is reported for some rows only, either as once, few or many, or as a class for expanded clones.

d_call: -
clone_size: few
v_call: TRBV5-5
j_call: TRBJ2-1
cdr3_nt: TGTGCCAGCAGCTTGGGGGGAGTCACGTACAATCATGAGCAGTTCTTC
cdr3_aa: CASSLGGVTYNHEQFF

d_call: -
clone_size: -
v_call: TRBV5-4
j_call: TRBJ2-1
cdr3_nt: TGTGCCAGCAGGCCCCGGGCGGGCTCCTACAATGAGCAGTTCTTC
cdr3_aa: CASRPRAGSYNEQFF

d_call: TRBD2
clone_size: few
v_call: TRBV7-3
j_call: TRBJ2-1
cdr3_nt: TGTGCCAGCAGCAGCGGGCGGGAGGGTTCGCAGTTCTTC
cdr3_aa: CASSSGREGSQFF

d_call: -
clone_size: -
v_call: TRBV5-1
j_call: TRBJ2-2
cdr3_nt: TGCGCCAGCAGCTTATTTGGGGGAGTAGCAGGTGGGGAGCTGTTTTTT
cdr3_aa: CASSLFGGVAGGELFF

d_call: -
clone_size: -
v_call: TRBV19
j_call: TRBJ2-2
cdr3_nt: TGTGCCATAAGGGGAGAGTGGGCCGGGGAGCTGTTTTTT
cdr3_aa: CAIRGEWAGELFF

d_call: -
clone_size: few
v_call: TRBV10-3
j_call: TRBJ2-2
cdr3_nt: TGTGCCATCAGTGAGCAACTAGCAATCACCGGGGAGCTGTTTTTT
cdr3_aa: CAISEQLAITGELFF

d_call: -
clone_size: few
v_call: TRBV7-2
j_call: TRBJ1-1
cdr3_nt: TGTGCCAGCAGCCTCCAATCCAGGGTGTATACTGAAGCTTTCTTT
cdr3_aa: CASSLQSRVYTEAFF

d_call: TRBD2
clone_size: many
v_call: TRBV7-9
j_call: TRBJ2-1
cdr3_nt: TGTGCCAGCAGCTTAGCTACAGGACTAGCGGTCAATGAGCAGTTCTTC
cdr3_aa: CASSLATGLAVNEQFF

d_call: TRBD2
clone_size: many
v_call: TRBV5-5
j_call: TRBJ2-7
cdr3_nt: TGTGCCAGCAGCTCCGAAAGGGGACTAGCCACTTTGGAGCAGTACTTC
cdr3_aa: CASSSERGLATLEQYF

d_call: -
clone_size: many
v_call: TRBV7-8
j_call: TRBJ2-6
cdr3_nt: TGTGCCAGCAGCTTAGGAAGACGGGTCGGCTCTGGGGCCAACGTCCTGACTTTC
cdr3_aa: CASSLGRRVGSGANVLTF

d_call: -
clone_size: -
v_call: TRBV5-1
j_call: TRBJ1-3
cdr3_nt: TGCGCCAGCAGCTTGGCCAGCGGAAACACCATATATTTT
cdr3_aa: CASSLASGNTIYF

d_call: -
clone_size: many
v_call: TRBV7-3
j_call: TRBJ1-1
cdr3_nt: TGTGCCAGCAGCCCCGGAGGGGTAACTGAAGCTTTCTTT
cdr3_aa: CASSPGGVTEAFF

d_call: TRBD2
clone_size: few
v_call: TRBV4-2
j_call: TRBJ2-1
cdr3_nt: TGTGCCAGCAGCCAAGGGACTAGCGGGGACAATGAGCAGTTCTTC
cdr3_aa: CASSQGTSGDNEQFF

d_call: TRBD1
clone_size: few
v_call: TRBV5-1
j_call: TRBJ2-5
cdr3_nt: TGCGCCAGCAGCGTACAGGGGGCTGGGACCCAGTACTTC
cdr3_aa: CASSVQGAGTQYF

d_call: TRBD2
clone_size: many
v_call: TRBV7-2
j_call: TRBJ2-7
cdr3_nt: TGTGCCAGCAGCTTAGTGGGTAGCGGGAGCATGTACGAGCAGTACTTC
cdr3_aa: CASSLVGSGSMYEQYF

d_call: -
clone_size: many
v_call: TRBV10-3
j_call: TRBJ2-1
cdr3_nt: TGTGCCATCAGCCGGGACCCTCGAGGGGATGAGCAGTTCTTC
cdr3_aa: CAISRDPRGDEQFF

d_call: TRBD2
clone_size: -
v_call: TRBV20-1
j_call: TRBJ2-1
cdr3_nt: TGCAGTGCTGGAGCCTCGGGACTAGCGGCTAAAAGGAATGAGCAGTTCTTC
cdr3_aa: CSAGASGLAAKRNEQFF

d_call: -
clone_size: many
v_call: TRBV9
j_call: TRBJ2-2
cdr3_nt: TGTGCCAGCAGCCCTCCGGCCGGGGAGCTGTTTTTT
cdr3_aa: CASSPPAGELFF

d_call: -
clone_size: few
v_call: TRBV18
j_call: TRBJ1-5
cdr3_nt: TGTGCCAGCTCACCCTGGGGGCAGAATTATAGCAATCAGCCCCAGCATTTT
cdr3_aa: CASSPWGQNYSNQPQHF

d_call: -
clone_size: many
v_call: TRBV7-2
j_call: TRBJ2-5
cdr3_nt: TGTGCCAGCAGCTTCTCAGGGACACAAGAGACCCAGTACTTC
cdr3_aa: CASSFSGTQETQYF

d_call: -
clone_size: many
v_call: TRBV4-1
j_call: TRBJ2-7
cdr3_nt: TGCGCCAGCAGCCAAGGGCCTCAGGGTTACGAGCAGTACTTC
cdr3_aa: CASSQGPQGYEQYF

d_call: -
clone_size: few
v_call: TRBV24-1
j_call: TRBJ2-2
cdr3_nt: TGTGCCACCAGTGATCCTCACGGCAGGGTTGGCACCGGGGAGCTGTTTTTT
cdr3_aa: CATSDPHGRVGTGELFF

d_call: TRBD2
clone_size: many
v_call: TRBV20-1
j_call: TRBJ2-7
cdr3_nt: TGCAGTGCTCAACGACTAGCGGCTTACGAGCAGTACTTC
cdr3_aa: CSAQRLAAYEQYF

d_call: -
clone_size: -
v_call: TRBV14
j_call: TRBJ1-1
cdr3_nt: TGTGCCAGCAGCAAGGGACATGGTGGCACTGAAGCTTTCTTT
cdr3_aa: CASSKGHGGTEAFF

d_call: TRBD2
clone_size: -
v_call: TRBV27
j_call: TRBJ2-2
cdr3_nt: TGTGCCAGCAGTTTCCGTGCTAGCGGGAGGGTCACCGGGGAGCTGTTTTTT
cdr3_aa: CASSFRASGRVTGELFF

d_call: TRBD1
clone_size: many
v_call: TRBV29-1
j_call: TRBJ2-4
cdr3_nt: TGCAGCGTTGAATTGTTTTCTGGGGGACAGGGGACCAAAAACATTCAGTACTTC
cdr3_aa: CSVELFSGGQGTKNIQYF

d_call: -
clone_size: many
v_call: TRBV7-9
j_call: TRBJ1-1
cdr3_nt: TGTGCCAGCAGCTGGGACACCACACTTGAAGCTTTCTTT
cdr3_aa: CASSWDTTLEAFF

d_call: TRBD2
clone_size: -
v_call: TRBV5-5
j_call: TRBJ2-7
cdr3_nt: TGTGCCAGCAGCTTGGCCTCGCCAGCGGGAGGGCCTTACGAGCAGTACTTC
cdr3_aa: CASSLASPAGGPYEQYF

d_call: TRBD1
clone_size: many
v_call: TRBV2
j_call: TRBJ2-1
cdr3_nt: TGTGCCACAGGGGGCCGTCGGGAGCAGTTCTTC
cdr3_aa: CATGGRREQFF

d_call: -
clone_size: many
v_call: TRBV10-3
j_call: TRBJ2-5
cdr3_nt: TGTGCCACCTCTAACCCGGGACAAGAGACCCAGTACTTC
cdr3_aa: CATSNPGQETQYF

d_call: TRBD2
clone_size: -
v_call: TRBV6-1
j_call: TRBJ2-1
cdr3_nt: TGTGCCAGCAGCCCCGGGTCTAGCGGGAACCCAGCCAGTGAGCAGTTCTTC
cdr3_aa: CASSPGSSGNPASEQFF